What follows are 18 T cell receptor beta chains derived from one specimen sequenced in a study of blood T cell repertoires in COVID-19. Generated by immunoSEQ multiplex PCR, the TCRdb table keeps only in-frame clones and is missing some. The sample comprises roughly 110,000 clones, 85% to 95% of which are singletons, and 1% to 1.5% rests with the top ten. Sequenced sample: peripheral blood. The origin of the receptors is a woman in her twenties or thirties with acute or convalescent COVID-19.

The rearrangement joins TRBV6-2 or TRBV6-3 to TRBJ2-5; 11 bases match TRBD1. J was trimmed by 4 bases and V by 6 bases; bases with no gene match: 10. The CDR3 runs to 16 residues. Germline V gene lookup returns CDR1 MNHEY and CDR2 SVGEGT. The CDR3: CASSPPGQGAGETQYF. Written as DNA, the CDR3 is TGTGCCAGCAGCCCCCCCGGACAGGGGGCCGGAGAGACCCAGTACTTC.

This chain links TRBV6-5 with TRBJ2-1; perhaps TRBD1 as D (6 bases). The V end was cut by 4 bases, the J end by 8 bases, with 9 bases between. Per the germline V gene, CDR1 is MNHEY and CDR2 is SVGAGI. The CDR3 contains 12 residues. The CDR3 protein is CASSFQGYEQFF. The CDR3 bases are TGTGCCAGCAGTTTCCAGGGGTATGAGCAGTTCTTC.

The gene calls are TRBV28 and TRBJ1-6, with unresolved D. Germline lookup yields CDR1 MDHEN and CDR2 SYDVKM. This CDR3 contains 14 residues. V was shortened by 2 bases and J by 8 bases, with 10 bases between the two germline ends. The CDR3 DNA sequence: TGTGCCAGCAGTTTACCAGGAGGGTATTCACCCCTCCACTTT. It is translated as CASSLPGGYSPLHF. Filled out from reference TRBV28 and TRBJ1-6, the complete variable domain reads DVKVTQSSRYLVKRTGEKVFLECVQDMDHENMFWYRQDPGLGLRLIYFSYDVKMKEKGDIPEGYSVSREKKERFSLILESASTNQTSMYLCASSLPGGYSPLHFGNGTRLTVT.

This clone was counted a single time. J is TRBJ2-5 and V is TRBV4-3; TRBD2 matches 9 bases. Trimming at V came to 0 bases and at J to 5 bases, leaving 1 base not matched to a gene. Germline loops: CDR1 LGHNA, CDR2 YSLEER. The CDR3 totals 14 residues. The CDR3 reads CASSQDSGGETQYF. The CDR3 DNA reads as TGCGCCAGCAGCCAAGATAGCGGGGGCGAGACCCAGTACTTC.

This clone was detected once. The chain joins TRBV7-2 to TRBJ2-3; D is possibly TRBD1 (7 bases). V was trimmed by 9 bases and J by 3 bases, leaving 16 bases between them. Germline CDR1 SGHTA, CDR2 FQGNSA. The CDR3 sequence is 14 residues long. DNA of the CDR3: TGTGCCAGTCAGGGGGGCCTATTAACAGATACGCAGTATTTT. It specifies CASQGGLLTDTQYF.

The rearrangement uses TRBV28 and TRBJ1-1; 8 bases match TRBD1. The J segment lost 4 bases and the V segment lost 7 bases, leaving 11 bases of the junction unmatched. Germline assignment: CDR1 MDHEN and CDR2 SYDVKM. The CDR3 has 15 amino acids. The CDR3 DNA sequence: TGTGCCAGCAAGGACGCGGACAGGGCGTTCACTGAAGCTTTCTTT. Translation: CASKDADRAFTEAFF.

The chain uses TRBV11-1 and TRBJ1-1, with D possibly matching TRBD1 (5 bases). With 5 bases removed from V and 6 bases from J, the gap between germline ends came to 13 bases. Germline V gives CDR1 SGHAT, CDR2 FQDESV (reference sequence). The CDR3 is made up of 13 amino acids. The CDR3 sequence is CASSQRGGSEAFF. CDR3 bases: TGTGCCAGCAGCCAGCGGGGGGGATCTGAAGCTTTCTTT.

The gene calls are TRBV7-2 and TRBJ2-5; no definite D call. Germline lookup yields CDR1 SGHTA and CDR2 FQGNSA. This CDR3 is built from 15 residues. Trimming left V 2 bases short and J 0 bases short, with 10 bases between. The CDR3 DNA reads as TGTGCCAGCAGCTTACTAGAGGATTACCAAGAGACCCAGTACTTC. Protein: CASSLLEDYQETQYF. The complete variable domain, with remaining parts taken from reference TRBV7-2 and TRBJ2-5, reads GAGVSQSPSNKVTEKGKDVELRCDPISGHTALYWYRQSLGQGLEFLIYFQGNSAPDKSGLPSDRFSAERTGGSVSTLTIQRTQQEDSAVYLCASSLLEDYQETQYFGPGTRLLVL.

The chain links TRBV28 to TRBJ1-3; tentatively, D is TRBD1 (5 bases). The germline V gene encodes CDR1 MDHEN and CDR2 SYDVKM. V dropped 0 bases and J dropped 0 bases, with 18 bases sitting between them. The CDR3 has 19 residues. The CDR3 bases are TGTGCCAGCAGTTTATGGTCCCCGGGGGATCCCCTCTCTGGAAACACCATATATTTT. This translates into CASSLWSPGDPLSGNTIYF.

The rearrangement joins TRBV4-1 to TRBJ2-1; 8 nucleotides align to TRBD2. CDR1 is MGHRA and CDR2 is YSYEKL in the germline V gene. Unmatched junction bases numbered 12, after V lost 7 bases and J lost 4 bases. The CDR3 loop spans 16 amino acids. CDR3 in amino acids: CASTSTPGGEYNEQFF. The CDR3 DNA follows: TGCGCCAGCACCTCGACCCCCGGGGGGGAATACAATGAGCAGTTCTTC.

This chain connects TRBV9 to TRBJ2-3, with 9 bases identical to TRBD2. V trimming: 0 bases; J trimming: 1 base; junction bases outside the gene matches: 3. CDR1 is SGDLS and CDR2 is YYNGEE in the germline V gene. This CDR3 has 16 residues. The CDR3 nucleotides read TGTGCCAGCAGCGTAGCGGCTAGCGGGGGCACAGATACGCAGTATTTT. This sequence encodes CASSVAASGGTDTQYF.

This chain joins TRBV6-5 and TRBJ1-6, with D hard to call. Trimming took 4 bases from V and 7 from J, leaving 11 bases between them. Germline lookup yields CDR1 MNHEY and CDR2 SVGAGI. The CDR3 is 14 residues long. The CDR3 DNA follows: TGTGCCAGCAGTTTAATGACGGGGAATTCACCCCTCCACTTT. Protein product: CASSLMTGNSPLHF.

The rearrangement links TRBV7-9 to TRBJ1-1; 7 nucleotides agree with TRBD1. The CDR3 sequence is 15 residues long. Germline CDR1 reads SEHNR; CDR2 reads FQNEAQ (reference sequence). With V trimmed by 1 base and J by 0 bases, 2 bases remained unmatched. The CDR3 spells CASSLETGVNTEAFF. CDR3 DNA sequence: TGTGCCAGCAGCTTAGAAACAGGGGTGAACACTGAAGCTTTCTTT.

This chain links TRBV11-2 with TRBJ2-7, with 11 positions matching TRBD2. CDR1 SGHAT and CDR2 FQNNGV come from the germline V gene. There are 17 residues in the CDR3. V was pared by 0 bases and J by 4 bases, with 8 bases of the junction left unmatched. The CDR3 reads CASSLDRSGRAAYEQYF. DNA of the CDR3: TGTGCCAGCAGCTTAGATCGTAGCGGGAGGGCCGCTTACGAGCAGTACTTC.

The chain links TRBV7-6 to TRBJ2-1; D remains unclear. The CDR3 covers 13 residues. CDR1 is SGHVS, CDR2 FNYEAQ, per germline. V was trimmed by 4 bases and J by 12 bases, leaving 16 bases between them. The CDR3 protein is CASSSSSLERQFF. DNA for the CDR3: TGTGCCAGCAGCTCGAGCTCCCTGGAGCGGCAGTTCTTC.

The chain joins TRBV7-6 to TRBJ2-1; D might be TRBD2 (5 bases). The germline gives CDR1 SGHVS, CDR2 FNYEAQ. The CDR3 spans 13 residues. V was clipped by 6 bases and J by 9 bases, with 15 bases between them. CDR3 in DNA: TGTGCCAGCAGAGACTATAACAACGCTGAGCAGTTCTTC. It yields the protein CASRDYNNAEQFF.

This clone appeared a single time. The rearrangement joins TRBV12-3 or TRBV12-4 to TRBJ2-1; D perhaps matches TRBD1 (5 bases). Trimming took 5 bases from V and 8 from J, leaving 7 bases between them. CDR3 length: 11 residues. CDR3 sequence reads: CASSPGYEQFF. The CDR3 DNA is TGTGCCAGCAGTCCAGGGTATGAGCAGTTCTTC.

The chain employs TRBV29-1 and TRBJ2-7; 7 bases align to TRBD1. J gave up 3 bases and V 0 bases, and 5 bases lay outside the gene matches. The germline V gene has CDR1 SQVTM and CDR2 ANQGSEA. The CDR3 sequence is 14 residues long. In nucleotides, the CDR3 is TGCAGCGTTGAAGATCGGGACAGCCACTACGAGCAGTACTTC. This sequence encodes CSVEDRDSHYEQYF.